Below are 5 T cell receptor beta chains sequenced from a single sample in a study of radiotherapy plus CTLA-4 blockade in lung cancer. Only in-frame clones appear in the TCRdb table, and some are missing; sequencing was by immunoSEQ multiplex PCR. The sample contains about 85,000 clones, approximately 86% of which appear only once. The sample was peripheral blood, taken from a patient treated with radiotherapy plus ipilimumab. The receptors here all came from a human donor with non-small cell lung cancer who had a partial response to radiotherapy plus ipilimumab.

The rearrangement joins TRBV19 to TRBJ2-1; tentative D call: TRBD2 (6 bases). The CDR3 spans 13 residues. From germline, CDR1 is LNHDA and CDR2 SQIVND (reference sequence). Trimming shortened V by 6 bases and J by 6 bases, and 12 bases separated the two germline ends. The CDR3 DNA reads TGTGCCAGTAGAGTTAGCGGAATCAATGAGCAGTTCTTC. Its translation: CASRVSGINEQFF.

The rearrangement joins TRBV25-1 to TRBJ1-1; TRBD1 agrees at 12 bases. Unmatched junction bases numbered 11, after V lost 5 bases and J lost 1 base. Germline-derived CDR1 and CDR2 are MGHDK and SYGVNS. The CDR3 is 18 residues long. DNA for the CDR3: TGTGCCAGCAGTCCCCTCCGGGACAGGGGGCAAGGGAACACTGAAGCTTTCTTT. This gives the protein CASSPLRDRGQGNTEAFF.

The chain uses TRBV5-1 and TRBJ2-3; no reliable D call. V dropped 3 bases and J dropped 2 bases, with 13 bases sitting between them. This CDR3 contains 15 residues. Germline V lookup: CDR1 SGHRS, CDR2 YFSETQ. The CDR3 DNA follows: TGCGCCAGCAGCTCTCGGCTAGACCACACAGATACGCAGTATTTT. Encoded protein: CASSSRLDHTDTQYF.

The chain is built from TRBV10-3 and TRBJ2-2; TRBD2 might be the D (6 bases). The V gene lost 5 bases and the J gene lost 0 bases, with 10 bases spanning the gap. This CDR3 has 15 amino acids. The germline gives CDR1 ENHRY, CDR2 SYGVKD. CDR3 sequence reads: CAISIAEPNTGELFF. Written as DNA, the CDR3 is TGTGCCATCAGTATAGCGGAACCGAACACCGGGGAGCTGTTTTTT.

This clone was detected once. This chain uses TRBV6-5 with TRBJ2-7; TRBD1 might be the D (6 bases). With 7 bases removed from V and 2 bases from J, the gap between germline ends came to 18 bases. The CDR3 extends over 15 amino acids. From germline, CDR1 is MNHEY and CDR2 SVGAGI. The CDR3 spells CASKKTGGAPYEQYV. The CDR3 nucleotides read TGTGCCAGCAAAAAGACAGGTGGGGCCCCCTACGAGCAGTACGTC.